This T cell receptor (beta chain) was documented in a study of response to subunit inactivated influenza vaccine. Study-level results: Authors suggested seasonal influenza vaccinations each recruit few new T cells.

This clonotype was detected ten times or more. Its antigen is currently unknown. The CDR3 is 13 amino acids. Germline V gene data show CDR1 as KGHDR and CDR2 as SFDVKD. Trimming stripped 5 bases from V and 13 bases from J, with 14 bases between. TCRdb independently ran MiXCR on the RT-PCR reads; one entry per CDR3 protein. The sample consists of some 160,000 distinct CDR3 sequences, roughly a tenth of them appearing once. This chain joins TRBV24-1 and TRBJ1-6; tentatively, D is TRBD1 (5 bases). This TCR derives from a man aged 50-60 years who received an inactivated influenza vaccine. The sequencing here drew on non-naive T cells sorted from PBMCs, taken 45 days after vaccination. This CDR3 is CATSVSGTSPLHF. Written as DNA, the CDR3 is TGTGCCACCAGTGTATCGGGGACTTCGCCCCTCCACTTT.